The clone carrying this TCR beta chain was counted many times. The antigen remains unidentified. The data are from a study of identical twins. Template switching, a step in the protocol, added a universal primer site, and cDNA carried unique molecular identifiers. TCRdb passed the 5' RACE reads through MiXCR, listing each CDR3 protein once. The data show 240,000 or so distinct CDR3 sequences, 9.5% to 15% seen once. The CDR3 consists of 17 residues. Per the germline V gene, CDR1 is SEHNR and CDR2 is FQNEAQ (reference sequence). Trimming stripped 5 bases from V and 0 bases from J, with 16 bases between. The study's findings and limits: Diverse VJ usage suggested most zero-insertion clonotypes were not invariant T cells. Insertions ran lower in abundant cord blood beta clonotypes, though not in memory repertoires.

These data were also filed under a second study, of yellow fever vaccine responses in identical twins.

Sequenced input: memory (CD45RO+) T cells sorted from blood. The chain employs TRBV7-9 and TRBJ2-2; weak D call: TRBD2 (5 bases). The source of this sequence is a woman under 30 in good health. Here the CDR3 reads CASSLPLAVSNTGELFF. CDR3 coding DNA: TGTGCCAGCAGCCTCCCTCTAGCAGTATCGAACACCGGGGAGCTGTTTTTT.